The TCR beta chain described here comes from a study of OX40 agonist ivuxolimab in advanced cancers. Study summary: Prior anti-PD-1, anti-PD-L1 or anti-CTLA-4 therapy did not bar entry, and about 38% had some.

TCRdb's table, derived via immunoSEQ multiplex PCR, lists solely in-frame clones and lacks some. Found here are about 94,000 clones, around nine tenths of them singletons; the top ten hold approximately 0.26%. Germline V gene data show CDR1 as SGHNT and CDR2 as YYREEE (reference sequence). The CDR3 loop spans 14 amino acids. V trimming: 4 bases; J trimming: 5 bases; junction bases outside the gene matches: 6. Systemic immunosuppression or autoimmune disease history was grounds to exclude patients. This rearrangement joins TRBV5-4 to TRBJ1-1, with 9 bases matching TRBD1. The receptor was derived from an adult with an advanced solid tumor such as melanoma, head and neck, liver or kidney cancer. Source: CD4+ or CD8+ T cells sorted from blood, taken in a trial of the OX40 agonist ivuxolimab. This chain's CDR3 is CASSIGQGRTEAFF. CDR3 coding DNA: TGTGCCAGCAGCATTGGACAGGGGAGGACTGAAGCTTTCTTT.